These 30 T cell receptor beta chains were sequenced from one sample in a study of CD8 T cells in Susac syndrome. cDNA came from around 0.5 to 1 ug RNA primed by random hexamers. TCRdb recomputed calls from the immunoSEQ multiplex PCR reads with MiXCR, one row per CDR3 protein. The sample gives around 200,000 distinct CDR3 sequences, about 93% of which show up once; roughly 0.13% is in the top ten. The sample was CD8+ T cells from PBMCs. The source is a human donor with multiple sclerosis.

V and J are TRBV7-6 and TRBJ1-6; perhaps TRBD1 as D (5 bases). Germline V lookup: CDR1 SGHVS, CDR2 FNYEAQ. The CDR3 length is 13 residues. V lost 1 base and J 8 bases, leaving 6 bases between the germline ends. Written as DNA, the CDR3 is TGTGCCAGCAGCTTAGGGGGGGATTCACCCCTCCACTTT. Encoded protein: CASSLGGDSPLHF.

The chain uses TRBV5-1 and TRBJ2-2; D is unresolved. The CDR3 is 16 amino acids. Looked up from germline, CDR1 is SGHRS and CDR2 is YFSETQ. The ends were cut back, 7 bases at V and 0 bases at J, with 16 bases in the middle. The CDR3 sequence: CASQPYRSTNTGELFF. CDR3 coding DNA: TGCGCCAGCCAACCTTACCGCTCAACGAACACCGGGGAGCTGTTTTTT.

The table lists this clonotype with a few counts. The chain employs TRBV5-6 and TRBJ1-1; D possibly corresponds to TRBD1 (5 bases). Trimming stripped 3 bases from V and 8 bases from J, with 11 bases between. Germline V gene sequence: CDR1 SGHDT, CDR2 YYEEEE. This CDR3 is 12 amino acids long. The CDR3 sequence: CASSSDSYEAFF. The CDR3 DNA sequence: TGTGCCAGCAGCTCTGACAGTTACGAAGCTTTCTTT.

The chain recombines TRBV29-1 with TRBJ2-7, with 7 positions matching TRBD2. The CDR3 is 15 amino acids. The ends lost 4 bases at V and 4 bases at J; junction bases unmatched: 13. CDR1 is SQVTM and CDR2 is ANQGSEA in the germline V gene. The CDR3 here is CSVAPVIAGQYEQYF. CDR3 DNA sequence: TGCAGCGTTGCCCCGGTGATAGCGGGCCAATACGAGCAGTACTTC.

This clonotype was recorded only once. This chain links TRBV25-1 with TRBJ2-1; D assignment may be TRBD1 or TRBD2 (5 bases each). Germline V gene sequence: CDR1 MGHDK, CDR2 SYGVNS. Trimming removed 2 bases at V and 15 bases at J, with 14 bases between. The CDR3 spans 12 residues. For the CDR3, the DNA is TGTGCCAGCAGTGAAATCGGGACCCCCACGTTCTTC. It specifies CASSEIGTPTFF.

The chain recombines TRBV7-8 with TRBJ2-1, with TRBD2 matching 13 bases. The CDR3 consists of 17 residues. CDR1 and CDR2 from the germline V gene are SGHVS and FQNEAQ. The V segment lost 5 bases and the J segment 1 base; nucleotides outside the gene matches: 5. The CDR3 loop reads CASSPGLAGASYNEQFF. The CDR3 DNA reads as TGTGCCAGCAGCCCCGGACTAGCGGGGGCGTCCTACAATGAGCAGTTCTTC.

The chain combines TRBV4-1 with TRBJ2-7; D ambiguous. CDR1 is MGHRA, CDR2 YSYEKL, per germline. Trimming shortened V by 0 bases and J by 8 bases, and 8 bases separated the two germline ends. This CDR3 has 12 amino acids. DNA of the CDR3: TGCGCCAGCAGCCAAGATAAGGGCAAGCAGTACTTC. Its protein is CASSQDKGKQYF.

V usage is TRBV5-4 and J usage is TRBJ2-7; the D is unclear. The germline CDR1 and CDR2 sequences are SGHNT and YYREEE (reference sequence). The CDR3 sequence is 13 residues long. Trimming stripped 2 bases from V and 0 bases from J, with 6 bases between. This chain's CDR3 is CASSFVPSYEQYF. CDR3 bases: TGTGCCAGCAGCTTTGTACCCTCCTACGAGCAGTACTTC.

The rearrangement links TRBV21-1 to TRBJ2-7. TRBV21-1 is marked as a pseudogene. The CDR3 sequence is 14 residues long. CDR3 DNA: TGTGCCAGCCGAACAGAGCGGAGGGCCTACGAGCAGTACTTC. It encodes CASRTERRAYEQYF.

The chain recombines TRBV19 with TRBJ2-7; 7 bases line up with TRBD2. Germline V CDR1 and CDR2: LNHDA, SQIVND (reference sequence). Germline trimming cut 6 bases from V and 6 bases from J; bases unmatched to any gene: 14. CDR3 length: 15 residues. The CDR3 spells CASSLSGTSEGEQYF. DNA for the CDR3: TGTGCCAGTAGCCTAAGTGGAACTAGCGAAGGCGAGCAGTACTTC.

The chain couples TRBV19 to TRBJ2-2, with TRBD2 matching over 8 bases. The V and J ends lost 1 base and 5 bases, in that order; junction bases with no gene match: 6. Germline V gives CDR1 LNHDA, CDR2 SQIVND (reference sequence). This CDR3 is built from 16 residues. CDR3 nucleotides: TGTGCCAGTAGTATAGCGGGGGGGCCAAGTACCGGGGAGCTGTTTTTT. Translation: CASSIAGGPSTGELFF. The full variable domain, in which reference TRBV19 and TRBJ2-2 provide the parts outside the CDR3, is DGGITQSPKYLFRKEGQNVTLSCEQNLNHDAMYWYRQDPGQGLRLIYYSQIVNDFQKGDIAEGYSVSREKKESFPLTVTSAQKNPTAFYLCASSIAGGPSTGELFFGEGSRLTVL.

The J gene is TRBJ1-2, the V gene TRBV9; D is undetermined. V lost 0 bases and J 4 bases, leaving 7 bases between the germline ends. The CDR3 contains 13 residues. Per the germline V gene, CDR1 is SGDLS and CDR2 is YYNGEE. CDR3 region: CASSVGVGYGYTF. Written as DNA, the CDR3 is TGTGCCAGCAGCGTAGGAGTGGGCTATGGCTACACCTTC.

This clonotype was detected only a few times. J is TRBJ2-7 and V is TRBV9, with D possibly being TRBD2 (5 bases). The V end was cut by 4 bases, the J end by 0 bases, with 11 bases between. CDR1 is SGDLS, CDR2 YYNGEE, per germline. The CDR3 spans 14 residues. The CDR3 nucleotides are TGTGCCAGCAGCCCTTGGACTGGCTCCTACGAGCAGTACTTC. As protein: CASSPWTGSYEQYF.

This clonotype has just one count. The rearrangement joins TRBV12-5 to TRBJ2-6; no clear D gene. V lost 7 bases and J 4 bases, leaving 8 bases between the germline ends. CDR3 size: 13 residues. CDR1 is LGHNT, CDR2 FRNRAP, per germline. The CDR3: CASVLGGANVLTF. The DNA for the CDR3 is TGTGCTAGTGTTTTAGGCGGGGCCAACGTCCTGACTTTC.

The genes are TRBV3-1 and TRBJ2-7; 9 nucleotides align to TRBD2. The germline V gene encodes CDR1 LGHDT and CDR2 YNNKEL (reference sequence). V shed 0 bases and J 0 bases; nucleotides not matched to a gene: 9. The CDR3 runs to 18 residues. This CDR3 is CASSQDYSGRYSSYEQYF. The CDR3 nucleotides are TGTGCCAGCAGCCAAGATTACAGCGGGAGGTATTCCTCCTACGAGCAGTACTTC.

This clonotype was seen a single time. This sequence joins TRBV12-3 or TRBV12-4 and TRBJ1-4; 7 bases are shared with TRBD1. The V gene end was trimmed by 3 bases and the J gene end by 8 bases; junction bases not matched to a gene: 6. CDR3 length: 14 residues. This CDR3 reads CASSFLQGREKLFF. The CDR3 region has the DNA TGTGCCAGCAGTTTCTTACAGGGGAGAGAAAAACTGTTTTTT.

This clonotype appeared a single time. The J gene is TRBJ1-1, the V gene TRBV3-1; tentatively, D is TRBD1 (6 bases). Germline V gene data show CDR1 as LGHDT and CDR2 as YNNKEL (reference sequence). Trimming took off 6 bases at V and 0 bases at J, with 17 bases between the two ends. The CDR3 extends over 16 amino acids. CDR3 sequence reads: CASSLSGGGLNTEAFF. Written as DNA, the CDR3 is TGTGCCAGCAGTCTATCCGGCGGGGGCCTGAACACTGAAGCTTTCTTT.

The chain's CDR3 is CASTINRIPEETQYF. CDR3 coding DNA: TGTGCCAGCACCATAAACAGGATCCCGGAGGAGACCCAGTACTTC. The chain combines TRBV7-9 with TRBJ2-5, with D perhaps TRBD1 (5 bases). This CDR3 has 15 amino acids. Germline CDR1 is SEHNR and CDR2 is FQNEAQ (reference sequence). V shed 7 bases and J shed 5 bases, with 20 bases lying between them.

The chain combines TRBV6-6 with TRBJ2-5; D unclear. Deletions cut 0 bases from V and 4 bases from J, with 6 bases between. The CDR3 is made up of 13 amino acids. In germline, CDR1 is MNHNY, CDR2 SVGAGI (reference sequence). CDR3 loop: CASSYSFLETQYF. DNA for the CDR3: TGTGCCAGCAGTTACTCCTTTTTAGAGACCCAGTACTTC.

The chain employs TRBV19 and TRBJ1-1; TRBD1 matches 9 bases. Per the germline V gene, CDR1 is LNHDA and CDR2 is SQIVND (reference sequence). The CDR3 totals 17 residues. V dropped 4 bases and J dropped 1; count of bases not matched to a gene: 10. DNA for the CDR3: TGTGCCAGTAGTACACAGGGGGCCCTCGGGCAGAACACTGAAGCTTTCTTT. It yields the protein CASSTQGALGQNTEAFF.

V and J are TRBV7-9 and TRBJ2-3; a possible D gene is TRBD2 (6 bases). This CDR3 has 15 amino acids. The V end was cut by 5 bases, the J end by 6 bases, with 18 bases between. Germline CDR1 SEHNR, CDR2 FQNEAQ (reference sequence). The CDR3 bases are TGTGCCAGCAGCCCCATTTGGACGGAGGGGGATACGCAGTATTTT. It is translated as CASSPIWTEGDTQYF.

The chain recombines TRBV24-1 with TRBJ2-1, with D unresolved. The germline V gene has CDR1 KGHDR and CDR2 SFDVKD. The CDR3 is made up of 13 amino acids. Trimming stripped 2 bases from V and 7 bases from J, with 8 bases between. CDR3 DNA sequence: TGTGCCACCAGTGATTCTAGTCGGAATGAGCAGTTCTTC. This codes for CATSDSSRNEQFF.

V gene TRBV3-1 combines with J gene TRBJ2-3; 11 bases are shared with TRBD2. This CDR3 is 17 amino acids long. The V gene's germline CDR1 is LGHDT and CDR2 YNNKEL (reference sequence). The junction had 7 bases not matched to a gene; V was cut back by 2 bases and J by 3 bases. The CDR3 sequence: CASSQIKLAGGTDTQYF. The CDR3 nucleotides read TGTGCCAGCAGCCAAATAAAGCTAGCGGGGGGAACAGATACGCAGTATTTT.

V gene TRBV7-6 combines with J gene TRBJ2-3, with D hard to call. The CDR3 loop spans 15 amino acids. V was shortened by 0 bases and J by 4 bases, with 11 bases between the two germline ends. The germline gives CDR1 SGHVS, CDR2 FNYEAQ. The DNA of the CDR3 is TGTGCCAGCAGCTTAGCGACCCAAGCTCCAGATACGCAGTATTTT. Residues: CASSLATQAPDTQYF.

The chain carries TRBV27 and TRBJ2-3, with TRBD1 matching over 9 bases. Germline V gene data show CDR1 as MNHEY and CDR2 as SMNVEV (reference sequence). The CDR3 length is 14 residues. Germline trimming cut 3 bases from V and 6 bases from J; bases unmatched to any gene: 4. The CDR3 DNA follows: TGTGCCAGCAGTTTGGGACAGGGAGGGGATACGCAGTATTTT. The encoded protein is CASSLGQGGDTQYF.

The rearrangement joins TRBV7-2 to TRBJ2-2; 10 bases are a match to TRBD2. The CDR3 covers 20 residues. The J segment lost 2 bases and the V segment lost 2 bases, leaving 14 bases of the junction unmatched. From germline, CDR1 is SGHTA and CDR2 FQGNSA. CDR3 loop: CASSLPGLAPSVRNTGELFF. The CDR3, as DNA: TGTGCCAGCAGCTTACCGGGACTAGCGCCTTCCGTCAGAAACACCGGGGAGCTGTTTTTT.

This sequence joins TRBV3-1 and TRBJ1-5; D ambiguous. In germline, CDR1 is LGHDT, CDR2 YNNKEL (reference sequence). The ends were cut back, 5 bases at V and 8 bases at J, with 19 bases in the middle. This CDR3 has 15 residues. CDR3 protein: CASSTRSEGGEPQHF. DNA of the CDR3: TGTGCCAGCAGCACTCGCAGCGAGGGCGGAGAGCCCCAGCATTTT.

This chain joins TRBV9 and TRBJ2-2; D is tentatively TRBD1 or TRBD2 (5 bases each). The V gene lost 0 bases and the J gene lost 4 bases, with 10 bases spanning the gap. The CDR3 is 15 residues long. Germline lookup yields CDR1 SGDLS and CDR2 YYNGEE. The CDR3 DNA is TGTGCCAGCAGCGTAGCTGGGGGACGCACCGGGGAGCTGTTTTTT. Translated, it gives CASSVAGGRTGELFF.

This clonotype came up once. The CDR3 nucleotides read TGTGCCAGCAGACCTGGGGAAGGATCCTACGAGCAGTACTTC. It translates to CASRPGEGSYEQYF. The J gene is TRBJ2-7, the V gene TRBV4-2; D ambiguous. The length of the CDR3 is 14 residues. Germline loops: CDR1 LGHNA, CDR2 YNFKEQ. Trimming removed 6 bases at V and 1 base at J, with 13 bases between.

The rearrangement links TRBV7-9 to TRBJ2-7, with a weak D call TRBD2 (5 bases). Looked up from germline, CDR1 is SEHNR and CDR2 is FQNEAQ (reference sequence). The CDR3 has 15 amino acids. The V end was cut by 0 bases, the J end by 6 bases, with 15 bases between. The CDR3 spells CASSLAKTTASEQYF. CDR3 nucleotides: TGTGCCAGCAGCTTAGCGAAGACTACCGCCTCCGAGCAGTACTTC.